The 11 T cell receptor beta chains below all came from one sample that was sequenced in a study of spatial heterogeneity in lung cancer. General study points: Tumoral mutation counts were tracked by counts of expanded intratumoral alpha and beta TCRs.

Their cognate antigens are unknown. Via MiXCR, TCRdb re-called the 5' RACE reads, giving one row per CDR3 protein. Of about 7,900 distinct CDR3 sequences in the sample, roughly 7% were seen once. Time point defined: sample taken at primary tumor resection. Sequencing was performed on lung tumor tissue, taken at surgery. The source of these receptors is a female donor with early-stage non-small cell lung cancer.

This clonotype has a count of ten or more. This beta chain is a stray sequence in a library constructed for alpha chains; its clone size is not meaningful. This sequence joins TRBV5-6 and TRBJ2-1; 8 bases are a match to TRBD2. V lost 6 bases, J lost 2 bases, and 13 bases stayed unmatched. Germline values: CDR1 SGHDT, CDR2 YYEEEE. The CDR3 consists of 17 residues. CDR3: CASTALVAGSTYNEQFF. The CDR3, as DNA: TGTGCCAGCACAGCCCTGGTAGCGGGGTCCACCTACAATGAGCAGTTCTTC.

This clonotype counts as medium-sized (0.01 to 0.1%). This beta chain represents an off-target read in a library built for alpha chains; its size is of limited meaning. The genes are TRBV6-1 and TRBJ1-2; 7 bases line up with TRBD1. Losses at the gene ends were 4 bases for V and 3 bases for J; bases not matched to a gene: 2. CDR3 length: 13 residues. Per the germline V gene, CDR1 is MNHNS and CDR2 is SASEGT. CDR3 protein: CASSVDRDYGYTF. Here the CDR3 DNA reads TGTGCCAGCAGTGTTGACAGGGACTATGGCTACACCTTC.

In its sample, this clonotype was seen many times. As an off-target read in a library built for alpha chains, this beta chain has a frequency of little significance. The DNA for the CDR3 is TGCGCCAGCAGCTTGTCGCCCATGAGGATCTACGAGCAGTACTTC. Its protein is CASSLSPMRIYEQYF. The chain joins TRBV5-1 to TRBJ2-7; no clear D. This CDR3 region has 15 residues. Germline loops: CDR1 SGHRS, CDR2 YFSETQ. V was cut by 1 base and J by 3 bases, with 14 bases left in between. Full variable domain (rest looked up from reference TRBV5-1 and TRBJ2-7): KAGVTQTPRYLIKTRGQQVTLSCSPISGHRSVSWYQQTPGQGLQFLFEYFSETQRNKGNFPGRFSGRQFSNSRSEMNVSTLELGDSALYLCASSLSPMRIYEQYFGPGTRLTVT.

This clonotype is medium-sized (0.01 to 0.1%) by share. This beta chain is off target for a library built for alpha chains, so its abundance means little. The chain joins TRBV27 to TRBJ1-1, with D perhaps matching TRBD1 (6 bases). The germline V gene has CDR1 MNHEY and CDR2 SMNVEV (reference sequence). V lost 8 bases to trimming and J lost 8 bases, with 15 bases between them. The CDR3 is made up of 12 amino acids. In DNA, the CDR3 is TGTGCCAGCGGTCTTGGGGGGCGCGAAGCTTTCTTT. Encoded protein: CASGLGGREAFF.

By its share, this clonotype is medium-sized. The library was prepared for alpha chains; this beta chain is a stray read, so its frequency means little. The chain couples TRBV4-2 to TRBJ2-1; 8 bases match TRBD2. The germline V gene has CDR1 LGHNA and CDR2 YNFKEQ. J was trimmed by 7 bases and V by 0 bases; bases with no gene match: 8. The length of the CDR3 is 16 residues. The CDR3 bases are TGTGCCAGCAGCCAAGATTTGGCGGGAGGTCTTAATGAGCAGTTCTTC. It translates to CASSQDLAGGLNEQFF.

This clonotype came up many times. This beta chain is an off-target read within a library intended for alpha chains, so its frequency means little. This chain connects TRBV10-2 to TRBJ2-3; TRBD2 matches at 10 bases. The CDR3 is made up of 16 amino acids. Germline CDR1 and CDR2: WSHSY and SAAADI. The junction had 10 bases not matched to a gene; V was cut back by 6 bases and J by 4 bases. The CDR3 spells CASSRASGRGSDTQYF. In nucleotides, the CDR3 is TGCGCCAGCAGCCGGGCTAGCGGGAGAGGCTCAGATACGCAGTATTTT.

Sample share makes this clonotype medium-sized. The library was prepared for alpha chains; this beta chain is a stray read, so its frequency means little. The rearrangement joins TRBV6-2 or TRBV6-3 to TRBJ2-3; TRBD2 aligns across 10 bases. CDR1 and CDR2 (germline): MNHEY, SVGEGT. The CDR3 covers 13 residues. With 6 bases clipped from V and 14 bases from J, the junction kept 11 bases outside the gene matches. The CDR3 here is CASSQPGTSARYF. The DNA for the CDR3 is TGTGCCAGCAGCCAACCCGGGACTAGCGCCCGGTATTTT.

This clonotype appeared many times. Little can be read into the size of this beta chain, an off-target read in a library designed for alpha chains. This rearrangement joins TRBV3-1 to TRBJ1-4; D remains unclear. V gave up 1 base and J gave up 13 bases, with 13 bases separating them. Per the germline V gene, CDR1 is LGHDT and CDR2 is YNNKEL (reference sequence). This CDR3 region has 13 residues. The CDR3 here is CASSQGPINRLFF. CDR3 nucleotides: TGTGCCAGCAGCCAAGGCCCTATCAATAGACTGTTTTTT. Complete variable domain (other parts from reference TRBV3-1 and TRBJ1-4): DTAVSQTPKYLVTQMGNDKSIKCEQNLGHDTMYWYKQDSKKFLKIMFSYNNKELIINETVPNRFSPKSPDKAHLNLHINSLELGDSAVYFCASSQGPINRLFFGSGTQLSVL.

This clonotype has a count of ten or more. This beta chain is a stray read from a library made for alpha chains; its abundance is not meaningful. The chain recombines TRBV2 with TRBJ1-1; maybe TRBD1 (5 bases). This CDR3 contains 14 residues. Germline V gene lookup returns CDR1 SNHLY and CDR2 FYNNEI. Trimming pared 7 bases from V and 0 bases from J, leaving 12 bases between. CDR3 nucleotides: TGTGCCAGCAAAAAGACAGACATGAACACTGAAGCTTTCTTT. It translates to CASKKTDMNTEAFF.

This clonotype was observed many times. Within a library made for alpha chains, this beta chain is off target, and its count is uninformative. The chain employs TRBV20-1 and TRBJ2-2; no reliable D call. The CDR3 has 12 amino acids. Germline V CDR1 and CDR2: DFQATT, SNEGSKA (reference sequence). V was clipped by 3 bases and J by 6 bases, with 8 bases between them. This CDR3 reads CSASSGPGELFF. The CDR3 region has the DNA TGCAGTGCTAGTTCGGGTCCCGGGGAGCTGTTTTTT.

Relative to its sample, this clonotype is medium-sized (0.01 to 0.1%). A library prepared for alpha chains yielded this beta chain as an off-target read; its size is of little meaning. The rearrangement uses TRBV25-1 and TRBJ2-7; 10 nucleotides agree with TRBD1. From germline, CDR1 is MGHDK and CDR2 SYGVNS. V gave up 6 bases and J gave up 6 bases; unmatched junction bases: 11. The CDR3 has 15 residues. The CDR3 nucleotides are TGTGCCAGCAGGGCCGGGACAGGGGTATCGGGCGAGCAGTACTTC. This codes for CASRAGTGVSGEQYF.